These 32 T cell receptor beta chains originate from one sample sequenced in a study of T cell repertoires in cytomegalovirus infection (dated by TCRdb to about 2019). The run used an Illumina HiSeq 1500. The public reads were reanalyzed by TCRdb: fastp trimming at Q25, MiXCR alignment, in-frame beta chains only. Rows with a matching CDR3 protein are joined into one entry that keeps the most common DNA and genes. Recorded for this sample are 200,000 to 300,000 distinct CDR3 sequences; about 12% of them occurred a single time. The top ten constitute approximately 1.6% of the sample. The specimen was PBMCs. The receptors stem from a human donor in good health (CMV status not recorded). Some clones in this sample may be carry-over from other donors' samples.

This clonotype was observed a handful of times. V gene TRBV27 combines with J gene TRBJ1-2, with 7 bases that match TRBD1. Germline trimming cut 5 bases from V and 8 bases from J; bases unmatched to any gene: 11. Germline V lookup: CDR1 MNHEY, CDR2 SMNVEV (reference sequence). The CDR3 is 14 amino acids. The CDR3 DNA follows: TGTGCCAGCAGTCCTTCCGGGACAGAGAGGGGCTACACCTTC. It encodes CASSPSGTERGYTF.

This clonotype was seen many times. V and J are TRBV28 and TRBJ2-2; 7 bases map to TRBD2. With V trimmed by 7 bases and J by 3 bases, 14 bases remained unmatched. This CDR3 has 17 amino acids. The germline V gene encodes CDR1 MDHEN and CDR2 SYDVKM. The CDR3 nucleotides are TGTGCCAGCACCTCCCAGGCGGCGGGAGCCCACACCGGGGAGCTGTTTTTT. This gives the protein CASTSQAAGAHTGELFF. Full variable domain (outside the CDR3, taken from reference TRBV28 and TRBJ2-2): DVKVTQSSRYLVKRTGEKVFLECVQDMDHENMFWYRQDPGLGLRLIYFSYDVKMKEKGDIPEGYSVSREKKERFSLILESASTNQTSMYLCASTSQAAGAHTGELFFGEGSRLTVL.

This clonotype was counted ten times or more. This rearrangement joins TRBV7-2 to TRBJ1-5; no definite D call. Germline V gene lookup returns CDR1 SGHTA and CDR2 FQGNSA. The germline V and J ends were trimmed by 2 bases and 6 bases, with 14 bases remaining between them. This CDR3 is 15 amino acids long. CDR3 sequence (DNA): TGTGCCAGCAGCTTATCACACTACCCCAGTCAGCCCCAGCATTTT. This codes for CASSLSHYPSQPQHF.

The V call is TRBV29-1, the J call TRBJ2-5, with TRBD1 as a possible D gene (6 bases). Trimming took off 4 bases at V and 5 bases at J, with 11 bases between the two ends. In germline, CDR1 is SQVTM, CDR2 ANQGSEA. The length of the CDR3 is 12 residues. The CDR3 loop reads CSVGGGSETQYF. The CDR3 DNA reads as TGCAGCGTTGGTGGGGGCAGTGAGACCCAGTACTTC.

This clonotype was seen more than once but under ten times. The chain joins TRBV7-6 to TRBJ2-5; 7 bases map to TRBD2. The CDR3 spans 15 residues. V was clipped by 5 bases and J by 5 bases; unmatched bases: 11. Germline CDR1 SGHVS, CDR2 FNYEAQ. CDR3 in amino acids: CASSPPTGGRETQYF. The CDR3, as DNA: TGTGCCAGCAGCCCCCCCACGGGGGGAAGGGAGACCCAGTACTTC.

This clonotype was recorded once. The chain is built from TRBV6-2 or TRBV6-3 and TRBJ2-7, with a possible D match to TRBD1 (6 bases). From germline, CDR1 is MNHEY and CDR2 SVGEGT. Trimming removed 8 bases at V and 4 bases at J, with 15 bases between. This CDR3 is built from 13 residues. The DNA for the CDR3 is TGTGCCAGCTCCGGGACACCTACATACGAGCAGTACTTC. It is translated as CASSGTPTYEQYF.

This clonotype was picked up many times. The V gene is TRBV28, the J gene TRBJ1-5; weak D call: TRBD1 (5 bases). The CDR3 runs to 12 residues. In germline, CDR1 is MDHEN, CDR2 SYDVKM. The V gene lost 10 bases and the J gene lost 2 bases, with 9 bases spanning the gap. This CDR3 is CANQGGNQPQHF. CDR3 nucleotide sequence: TGTGCCAACCAGGGCGGCAATCAGCCCCAGCATTTT.

This clonotype showed up many times. The J gene is TRBJ1-5, the V gene TRBV7-2; tentatively, D is TRBD1 (6 bases). The CDR3 spans 14 residues. The germline gives CDR1 SGHTA, CDR2 FQGNSA. V dropped 5 bases and J dropped 2 bases, with 10 bases sitting between them. The DNA of the CDR3 is TGTGCCAGCAGCCGGGACACCCGCAATCAGCCCCAGCATTTT. Its protein is CASSRDTRNQPQHF.

This clonotype was detected many times. The CDR3 DNA sequence: TGTGCCAGCAGTTTCCGTGGCTGGGAAAAACTGTTTTTT. As protein: CASSFRGWEKLFF. J is TRBJ1-4 and V is TRBV12-3 or TRBV12-4, with D uncertain. The CDR3 loop spans 13 amino acids. Trimming removed 3 bases from V and 8 bases from J, with 10 bases in between.

This clonotype has a count of ten or more. The rearrangement uses TRBV7-2 and TRBJ2-1; 7 nucleotides align to TRBD2. The CDR3 has 15 residues. CDR1 and CDR2 from the germline V gene are SGHTA and FQGNSA. The trim removed 4 bases at V and 0 bases at J, leaving 3 bases unmatched. The CDR3 reads CASSSSGGSYNEQFF. The CDR3 DNA follows: TGTGCCAGCAGCTCTAGCGGAGGCTCCTACAATGAGCAGTTCTTC.

The V and J genes are TRBV6-2 or TRBV6-3 and TRBJ2-5, with no clear D. V was shortened by 0 bases and J by 5 bases, with 10 bases between the two germline ends. Germline-derived CDR1 and CDR2 are MNHEY and SVGEGT. The CDR3 length is 14 residues. In nucleotides, the CDR3 is TGTGCCAGCAGTTACTCGATTGGGTTGGAGACCCAGTACTTC. Translation: CASSYSIGLETQYF.

V usage is TRBV20-1 and J usage is TRBJ2-3; 7 nucleotides line up with TRBD2. V lost 1 base, J lost 5 bases, and 6 bases stayed unmatched. The germline CDR1 and CDR2 sequences are DFQATT and SNEGSKA (reference sequence). There are 14 residues in the CDR3. CDR3 protein: CSARVPAGRDTQYF. CDR3 nucleotide sequence: TGCAGTGCTAGAGTTCCAGCGGGGCGAGATACGCAGTATTTT.

This clonotype was detected many times. The chain couples TRBV9 to TRBJ2-7; possibly TRBD2 for D (5 bases). The length of the CDR3 is 15 residues. Germline CDR1 and CDR2: SGDLS and YYNGEE. V shed 0 bases and J shed 2 bases, with 12 bases lying between them. CDR3 region: CASSVEDSSTYEQYF. The DNA for the CDR3 is TGTGCCAGCAGCGTAGAGGACTCTTCCACCTACGAGCAGTACTTC.

In its sample, this clonotype was seen many times. The V and J genes are TRBV6-2 or TRBV6-3 and TRBJ2-1; TRBD1 matches at 7 bases. The ends lost 6 bases at V and 14 bases at J; junction bases unmatched: 10. The germline gives CDR1 MNHEY, CDR2 SVGEGT. This CDR3 is 12 amino acids long. CDR3 protein: CASRDPQGHEFF. The DNA of the CDR3 is TGTGCCAGCAGGGACCCACAGGGGCACGAGTTCTTC.

This clonotype appeared many times. The rearrangement uses TRBV7-7 and TRBJ2-3; 8 bases map to TRBD2. With 5 bases clipped from V and 5 bases from J, the junction kept 6 bases outside the gene matches. The CDR3 extends over 14 amino acids. In germline, CDR1 is SSHAT, CDR2 FNYEAQ (reference sequence). In nucleotides, the CDR3 is TGTGCCAGCAGCCGGGGGGGCCAGGGAGATACGCAGTATTTT. It encodes CASSRGGQGDTQYF.

Remarks on this clonotype: A much larger clone is a single base away; this may be a read error. The chain carries TRBV11-3 and TRBJ2-3, with TRBD2 matching over 13 bases. Germline V CDR1 and CDR2: SGHNT, YENEEA. This CDR3 spans 18 amino acids. CDR3 DNA: TGTGCCAGCAGCCCGGGACTAGCGGGGCCGCCTAGCACAGATACGCGGTATTTT. Encoded protein: CASSPGLAGPPSTDTRYF.

This clonotype was seen once. A single base separates this from a much larger clone, so it may be a read error. The CDR3 here is CASSYVGTGADTEAFF. In DNA form, the CDR3 reads TGTGCCAGCAGTTACGTCGGGACAGGGGCAGACACTGAAGCTTTCTTT. The V call is TRBV6-2 or TRBV6-3, the J call TRBJ1-1, with TRBD1 identical over 10 bases. The germline CDR1 and CDR2 sequences are MNHEY and SVGEGT. There are 16 residues in the CDR3. V was clipped by 2 bases and J by 3 bases; unmatched bases: 6.

This clonotype was seen a handful of times. J is TRBJ2-7 and V is TRBV14; tentatively, D is TRBD2 (6 bases). The CDR3 length is 15 residues. Trimming left V 4 bases short and J 2 bases short, with 15 bases between. CDR1 is SGHDN and CDR2 is FVKESK in the germline V gene. The CDR3 DNA sequence: TGTGCCAGCAGCCTCATCGGGAGTAATACCTACGAGCAGTACTTC. This codes for CASSLIGSNTYEQYF.

The chain links TRBV5-1 to TRBJ2-7, with 11 bases identical to TRBD1. The germline gives CDR1 SGHRS, CDR2 YFSETQ. J was trimmed by 5 bases and V by 4 bases; bases with no gene match: 5. There are 14 residues in the CDR3. The CDR3 DNA is TGCGCCAGCAGCAGTGGACAGGGGGCCGACGAGCAGTACTTC. Its protein product is CASSSGQGADEQYF.

This clonotype was detected ten times or more. The J gene is TRBJ1-2, the V gene TRBV7-9, with D perhaps TRBD1 (5 bases). Trimming removed 1 base at V and 5 bases at J, with 14 bases between. Germline assignment: CDR1 SEHNR and CDR2 FQNEAQ (reference sequence). The CDR3 has 15 amino acids. The CDR3 sequence is CASSLEGRVGYGYTF. The CDR3 DNA reads TGTGCCAGCAGCTTAGAAGGCAGGGTTGGTTATGGCTACACCTTC. The variable domain in full, with the rest retrieved from reference TRBV7-9 and TRBJ1-2, is DTGVSQNPRHKITKRGQNVTFRCDPISEHNRLYWYRQTLGQGPEFLTYFQNEAQLEKSRLLSDRFSAERPKGSFSTLEIQRTEQGDSAMYLCASSLEGRVGYGYTFGSGTRLTVV.

Ten or more counts support this clonotype. This chain joins TRBV28 and TRBJ2-2, with D tentatively TRBD1 (5 bases). Germline V CDR1 and CDR2: MDHEN, SYDVKM. Trimming took 4 bases from V and 5 from J, leaving 14 bases between them. CDR3 size: 15 residues. Here the CDR3 reads CASSYRQLLTGELFF. DNA of the CDR3: TGTGCCAGCAGTTATCGACAGTTGTTAACCGGGGAGCTGTTTTTT.

This clonotype has just a few counts. The chain joins TRBV9 to TRBJ2-5; 7 bases fit TRBD1. Germline CDR1 reads SGDLS; CDR2 reads YYNGEE. V lost 4 bases and J lost 5; bases outside the gene matches: 8. The length of the CDR3 is 14 residues. The CDR3, as DNA: TGTGCCAGCAGCCAGCGGTCCAGGGGGGAGACCCAGTACTTC. This sequence encodes CASSQRSRGETQYF.

This clonotype was seen more than once but under ten times. The chain is built from TRBV7-9 and TRBJ2-4, with TRBD1 identical over 9 bases. Germline V gene lookup returns CDR1 SEHNR and CDR2 FQNEAQ (reference sequence). V lost 4 bases to trimming and J lost 8 bases; unmatched junction nucleotides: 9. The CDR3 sequence is 15 residues long. DNA of the CDR3: TGTGCCAGCAGCTATACCGGGACAGGGACCTACATTCAGTACTTC. Amino acid sequence: CASSYTGTGTYIQYF.

In its sample, this clonotype was seen many times. The V call is TRBV7-9, the J call TRBJ2-7; D might be TRBD1 (5 bases). CDR3 length equals 14 residues. Trimming shortened V by 5 bases and J by 5 bases, and 16 bases separated the two germline ends. Germline V gene data show CDR1 as SEHNR and CDR2 as FQNEAQ (reference sequence). The CDR3 loop reads CASSGSKGSNEQYF. The CDR3 nucleotides are TGTGCCAGCAGCGGATCAAAGGGGTCTAACGAGCAGTACTTC. The full variable domain, completed using reference TRBV7-9 and TRBJ2-7, is DTGVSQNPRHKITKRGQNVTFRCDPISEHNRLYWYRQTLGQGPEFLTYFQNEAQLEKSRLLSDRFSAERPKGSFSTLEIQRTEQGDSAMYLCASSGSKGSNEQYFGPGTRLTVT.

The chain couples TRBV4-3 to TRBJ2-1; D call uncertain. This CDR3 region has 14 residues. V was shortened by 0 bases and J by 4 bases, with 7 bases between the two germline ends. The germline V gene encodes CDR1 LGHNA and CDR2 YSLEER. CDR3 sequence reads: CASSQDVLYNEQFF. The CDR3 nucleotides read TGCGCCAGCAGCCAAGACGTACTTTACAATGAGCAGTTCTTC.

This clonotype was seen a handful of times. The chain has TRBV4-2 and TRBJ2-7; 11 positions match TRBD2. This CDR3 has 16 residues. CDR1 is LGHNA, CDR2 YNFKEQ, per germline. Trimming at V came to 0 bases and at J to 1 base, leaving 2 bases not matched to a gene. The DNA of the CDR3 is TGTGCCAGCAGCCAAGAGGCTAGCGGGGGGTCCTACGAGCAGTACTTC. It translates to CASSQEASGGSYEQYF.

This clonotype was recorded many times. V gene TRBV7-2 combines with J gene TRBJ2-7; 12 nucleotides line up with TRBD2. Germline V lookup: CDR1 SGHTA, CDR2 FQGNSA. The J segment lost 3 bases and the V segment lost 2 bases, leaving 8 bases of the junction unmatched. CDR3 length: 17 residues. The CDR3: CASSLSSSGGGVYEQYF. The CDR3 DNA reads TGTGCCAGCAGCTTAAGCTCTAGCGGGGGGGGAGTCTACGAGCAGTACTTC. Supplemented by reference TRBV7-2 and TRBJ2-7, the full variable domain reads GAGVSQSPSNKVTEKGKDVELRCDPISGHTALYWYRQSLGQGLEFLIYFQGNSAPDKSGLPSDRFSAERTGGSVSTLTIQRTQQEDSAVYLCASSLSSSGGGVYEQYFGPGTRLTVT.

This clonotype turned up a few times. The rearrangement links TRBV12-3 or TRBV12-4 to TRBJ1-3; a possible D gene is TRBD1 (6 bases). Trimming took 6 bases from V and 8 from J, leaving 14 bases between them. The CDR3 contains 13 residues. The DNA for the CDR3 is TGTGCCAGCAGCTACGGACAGATTGACACCATATATTTT. Amino acids: CASSYGQIDTIYF.

This clonotype was observed at least ten times. This chain connects TRBV7-2 to TRBJ2-3; D possibly corresponds to TRBD1 (5 bases). V lost 4 bases to trimming and J lost 2 bases, with 7 bases between them. The CDR3 contains 13 residues. Germline V gives CDR1 SGHTA, CDR2 FQGNSA. CDR3 bases: TGTGCCAGCAGCTCCGGACACACAGATACGCAGTATTTT. Its translation is CASSSGHTDTQYF.

This clonotype was observed a handful of times. The rearrangement joins TRBV12-5 to TRBJ2-7; D tentatively fits TRBD1 or TRBD2 (5 bases each). Trimming pared 4 bases from V and 7 bases from J, leaving 8 bases between. Germline assignment: CDR1 LGHNT and CDR2 FRNRAP. CDR3 length: 11 residues. CDR3 coding DNA: TGTGCTAGTGGTTGGGACCGGGAGCAGTACTTC. Translation: CASGWDREQYF.

This clonotype was recorded at least ten times. The gene calls are TRBV7-9 and TRBJ1-6; perhaps TRBD1 as D (5 bases). The V gene lost 5 bases and the J gene lost 8 bases, with 13 bases spanning the gap. The CDR3 runs 14 residues. CDR1 SEHNR and CDR2 FQNEAQ come from the germline V gene (reference sequence). In nucleotides, the CDR3 is TGTGCCAGCAGCCACTGGGACGGTGATTCACCCCTCCACTTT. Translation gives CASSHWDGDSPLHF.

The rearrangement links TRBV28 to TRBJ2-7, with TRBD2 matching 8 bases. The CDR3 contains 14 residues. Germline V gene sequence: CDR1 MDHEN, CDR2 SYDVKM. V was pared by 6 bases and J by 0 bases, with 4 bases of the junction left unmatched. CDR3 protein: CASRLSGSSYEQYF. Here the CDR3 DNA reads TGTGCCAGCAGATTAAGCGGGAGCTCCTACGAGCAGTACTTC.